This paragraph reports one TCR beta chain. The target antigen is unknown. Produced via immunoSEQ multiplex PCR; TCRdb's table is partial and in-frame only. Counted here are 15,000 or so clones, 89% occurring once; the ten biggest clones make up 22%. The data originate from a study of chemoradiotherapy in HPV16-positive cancers. Germline loops: CDR1 MDHEN, CDR2 SYDVKM. The CDR3 contains 14 residues. With 2 bases removed from V and 3 bases from J, the gap between germline ends came to 8 bases. The study, taken as a whole, reports: Functional assays defining HPV-specific T cells used only a couple of HPV16-positive patients.

V and J are TRBV28 and TRBJ1-5, with D unclear. The clonotype originates from a human donor with HPV-associated anogenital cancer. The sample was blood, taken from a patient who underwent chemoradiotherapy. This chain's CDR3 is CASSLLPHNQPQHF. CDR3 DNA: TGTGCCAGCAGTTTACTACCCCACAATCAGCCCCAGCATTTT.